Shown below are 9 T cell receptor beta chains from a single sample sequenced in a study of somatic mutations in cytotoxic T cells in rheumatoid arthritis (dated by TCRdb to about 2017). The library came from the immunoSEQ multiplex PCR assay. Drawn from immuneACCESS, this table holds only the in-frame rearrangements with V and J called that TCRdb kept. Clones are partly lost; checked studies trace under half to an unresolved V gene and leave the rest unexplained. The table for this sample lists about 20,000 clones; roughly 80% of them were counted only once. Of the sample, about 8.9% is held by the ten largest clones. The sequenced material came from CD8+ T cells sorted from blood. The receptors come from an adult with rheumatoid arthritis.

J is TRBJ2-7 and V is TRBV30; D remains ambiguous. The CDR3 has 13 residues. Germline V CDR1 and CDR2: GTSNPN, SVGIG (reference sequence). V shed 7 bases and J shed 2 bases, with 15 bases lying between them. CDR3 loop: CAYIPGSTYEQYF. As DNA, the CDR3 is TGTGCCTACATTCCGGGCTCTACCTACGAGCAGTACTTC.

The chain employs TRBV6-4 and TRBJ2-1, with D perhaps matching TRBD1 (6 bases). Germline assignment: CDR1 MRHNA and CDR2 SNTAGT. Trimming removed 0 bases from V and 2 bases from J, with 11 bases in between. The CDR3 contains 16 residues. DNA of the CDR3: TGTGCCAGCAGTGACTCGGCACGACAGGCCTACAATGAGCAGTTCTTC. Translated: CASSDSARQAYNEQFF.

The chain carries TRBV10-3 and TRBJ1-2; 7 bases fit TRBD1. Germline V lookup: CDR1 ENHRY, CDR2 SYGVKD. The trim removed 10 bases at V and 8 bases at J, leaving 10 bases unmatched. The CDR3 is 12 residues long. Here the CDR3 DNA reads TGTGCCAACAGCCGGGACAGAGAAGGCTACACCTTC. Its translation: CANSRDREGYTF.

This chain links TRBV19 with TRBJ1-1, with D perhaps matching TRBD1 (5 bases). CDR3 size: 15 residues. Germline-derived CDR1 and CDR2 are LNHDA and SQIVND (reference sequence). V gave up 5 bases and J gave up 5 bases, with 18 bases separating them. The CDR3 DNA is TGTGCCAGTAGTCGCACTAGGGGAGTCAGGACTGAAGCTTTCTTT. Translation: CASSRTRGVRTEAFF.

The rearrangement joins TRBV27 to TRBJ2-5, with TRBD2 identical over 10 bases. The CDR3 sequence is 16 residues long. Germline values: CDR1 MNHEY, CDR2 SMNVEV (reference sequence). V was clipped by 0 bases and J by 1 base; unmatched bases: 2. In nucleotides, the CDR3 is TGTGCCAGCAGTTTATCTGCTAGCGGGAGCCAAGAGACCCAGTACTTC. As protein: CASSLSASGSQETQYF.

The chain combines TRBV6-6 with TRBJ2-2; D remains unclear. The ends were cut back, 2 bases at V and 2 bases at J, with 6 bases in the middle. Germline CDR1 reads MNHNY; CDR2 reads SVGAGI (reference sequence). This CDR3 spans 14 amino acids. CDR3 region: CASSYTTNTGELFF. The CDR3 bases are TGTGCCAGCAGTTACACTACCAACACCGGGGAGCTGTTTTTT.

DNA of the CDR3: TGTGCCAGCAGCTTGGGGACTGAAGCTTTCTTT. It codes for CASSLGTEAFF. J is TRBJ1-1 and V is TRBV5-6, with unresolved D. CDR3 length: 11 amino acids. Trimming took 0 bases from V and 5 from J, leaving 2 bases between them. Germline values: CDR1 SGHDT, CDR2 YYEEEE.

The rearrangement joins TRBV13 to TRBJ1-2, with a tentative D call TRBD1 (6 bases). This CDR3 spans 14 amino acids. V shed 2 bases and J shed 4 bases, with 11 bases lying between them. Germline CDR1 is PRHDT and CDR2 is FYEKMQ (reference sequence). The CDR3 DNA is TGTGCCAGCAGCTTAAGGGACAAGTTCTATGGCTACACCTTC. Translated: CASSLRDKFYGYTF.

The rearrangement joins TRBV5-1 to TRBJ1-2, with a weak D call TRBD1 (5 bases). Germline V gene data show CDR1 as SGHRS and CDR2 as YFSETQ. V was pared by 4 bases and J by 4 bases, with 20 bases between. There are 16 residues in the CDR3. DNA for the CDR3: TGCGCCAGCAGCCTTGACGGGATCCGGGACCTCTATGGCTACACCTTC. This translates into CASSLDGIRDLYGYTF.